The 2 T cell receptor beta chains listed next were all sequenced from one sample in a study of CD8+ T cells in alopecia areata. Specified treatment: oral pan-JAK inhibitor, 5-10 mg twice daily. Reverse transcribed after extraction, RNA yielded cDNA as the sequencing template. Clones were read by immunoSEQ multiplex PCR, and TCRdb kept only the in-frame ones, dropping some. The profile shows 90,000 to 150,000 clones, 50% to 75% of them singletons. The sample consisted of CD8+ T cells sorted from blood, taken at week 4, from a patient treated with tofacitinib. These receptors originate from a human donor with alopecia areata.

Points on this clone: The same CDR3 is also encoded by other DNA sequences in this sample. The chain combines TRBV7-9 with TRBJ2-5; tentative D call: TRBD1 (5 bases). V lost 3 bases and J lost 5, with 10 bases in between. The germline gives CDR1 SEHNR, CDR2 FQNEAQ (reference sequence). The CDR3 runs 13 residues. The CDR3 region is CASSLTVEETQYF. The CDR3 region has the DNA TGTGCCAGCAGCTTGACAGTTGAGGAGACCCAGTACTTC.

The V and J genes are TRBV28 and TRBJ2-1, with 8 bases aligning to TRBD2. The ends lost 5 bases at V and 6 bases at J; junction bases unmatched: 3. Germline assignment: CDR1 MDHEN and CDR2 SYDVKM. This CDR3 contains 13 residues. This chain's CDR3 is CASSARGGNEQFF. The CDR3 bases are TGTGCCAGCAGTGCTCGGGGGGGCAATGAGCAGTTCTTC.